This record covers a single TCR beta chain. Germline trimming cut 10 bases from V and 7 bases from J; bases unmatched to any gene: 8. The CDR3 consists of 12 residues. Per the germline V gene, CDR1 is MNHEY and CDR2 is SVGAGI. This sample is drawn from a study of cytomegalovirus exposure and HLA in healthy donors. The PCR was carried out with 60 Vbeta primers and 13 Jbeta primers. Profiled with immunoSEQ multiplex PCR; TCRdb holds only in-frame clones, not every one. Here the sample spans about 150,000 clones, about 82% being singletons. The V and J genes are TRBV6-5 and TRBJ1-2; 8 nucleotides match TRBD1. Sequencing was done on a sample of PBMCs. This clonotype originated in a woman aged 40 to 50 in good health and CMV-seropositive. The CDR3 coding sequence is TGTGCCACCTTAGACAGGGGTTCTGGCTACACCTTC. Its protein product is CATLDRGSGYTF.